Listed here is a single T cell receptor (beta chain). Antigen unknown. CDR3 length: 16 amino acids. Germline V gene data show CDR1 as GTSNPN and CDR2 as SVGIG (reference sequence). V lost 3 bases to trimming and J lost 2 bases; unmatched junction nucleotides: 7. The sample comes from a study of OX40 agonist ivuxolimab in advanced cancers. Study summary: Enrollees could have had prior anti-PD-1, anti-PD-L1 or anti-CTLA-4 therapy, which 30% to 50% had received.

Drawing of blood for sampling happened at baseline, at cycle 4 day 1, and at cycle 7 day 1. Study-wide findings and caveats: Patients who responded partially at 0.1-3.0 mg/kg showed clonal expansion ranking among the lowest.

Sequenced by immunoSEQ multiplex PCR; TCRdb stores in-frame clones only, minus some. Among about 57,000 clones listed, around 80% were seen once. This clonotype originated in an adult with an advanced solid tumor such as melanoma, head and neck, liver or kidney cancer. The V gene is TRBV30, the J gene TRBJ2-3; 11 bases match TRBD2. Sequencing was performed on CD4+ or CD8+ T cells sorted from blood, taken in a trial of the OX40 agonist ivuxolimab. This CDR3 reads CAWRGGTSGYTDTQYF. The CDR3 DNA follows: TGTGCCTGGAGGGGGGGGACTAGCGGTTACACAGATACGCAGTATTTT.